What follows are 9 T cell receptor beta chains derived from one specimen sequenced in a study of regulatory T cells in long-lasting Graves disease. Investigators prepared the TCR beta libraries by applying iRepertoire HTBI primers and Arm-PCR of CDR3 regions. TCRdb fed the multiplex PCR reads into MiXCR, producing one record per CDR3 protein. The table has 350,000 to 500,000 distinct CDR3 sequences, about 17% seen once. Time point indicated: newly diagnosed GD, antithyroid drugs for less than 3 months. PBMCs were the source of the RNA used for TCR sequencing. This same sample was also taken into another study, of T cells in Graves' hyperthyroidism and ophthalmopathy.

The sequencing used peripheral blood mononuclear cells (PBMCs), collected at new diagnosis, from a patient treated with antithyroid drugs. The receptors here all came from a woman in her twenties or thirties with Graves disease.

This clonotype showed up many times. V is TRBV3-1 and J is TRBJ1-1, with 9 bases that match TRBD1. CDR1 is LGHDT, CDR2 YNNKEL, per germline (reference sequence). V shed 4 bases, J shed 1 base, and the junction held 16 bases outside the gene matches. The length of the CDR3 is 19 residues. The chain's CDR3 is CASSRMGGTGIVWNTEAFF. As DNA, the CDR3 is TGTGCCAGCAGCCGTATGGGGGGGACAGGGATCGTATGGAACACTGAAGCTTTCTTT.

The J gene is TRBJ2-2, the V gene TRBV6-2 or TRBV6-3; TRBD2 agrees at 9 bases. The trim removed 4 bases at V and 4 bases at J, leaving 7 bases unmatched. From germline, CDR1 is MNHEY and CDR2 SVGEGT. The CDR3 spans 16 residues. The CDR3 region has the DNA TGTGCCAGCAGTTCGCGGACTAGCGAAGTCACCGGGGAGCTGTTTTTT. Its translation is CASSSRTSEVTGELFF.

This clonotype was counted many times. This sequence joins TRBV28 and TRBJ2-1, with TRBD2 identical over 11 bases. V lost 6 bases and J lost 8; bases outside the gene matches: 6. Per germline, CDR1 MDHEN and CDR2 SYDVKM. There are 14 residues in the CDR3. CDR3 nucleotides: TGTGCCAGCAGCCCCCATAGCGGGAGGGATGAGCAGTTCTTC. As protein: CASSPHSGRDEQFF.

Many counts were recorded for this clonotype. The chain employs TRBV7-9 and TRBJ2-1; 9 positions match TRBD2. This CDR3 region has 18 residues. V was clipped by 4 bases and J by 3 bases; unmatched bases: 13. CDR1 is SEHNR, CDR2 FQNEAQ, per germline (reference sequence). CDR3: CASSYQSTGTSIYNEQFF. In nucleotides, the CDR3 is TGTGCCAGCAGCTACCAGTCAACCGGGACTAGCATCTACAATGAGCAGTTCTTC.

The sample holds a few counts of this clonotype. The rearrangement joins TRBV20-1 to TRBJ1-2, with D perhaps matching TRBD1 (5 bases). The length of the CDR3 is 11 residues. From germline, CDR1 is DFQATT and CDR2 SNEGSKA (reference sequence). Between the trimmed V and J ends, which lost 6 bases and 8 bases, there was a span of 13 bases. CDR3 nucleotide sequence: TGCAGTGCACCCGGGGCCCGAGGCTACACCTTC. It translates to CSAPGARGYTF.

Ten or more counts support this clonotype. J is TRBJ1-2 and V is TRBV12-3 or TRBV12-4; tentative D call: TRBD1 (5 bases). V was shortened by 2 bases and J by 5 bases, with 18 bases between the two germline ends. The CDR3 spans 16 residues. CDR3 nucleotides: TGTGCCAGCAGTTTAAAGCGGGCAGGGTCGGGGTATGGCTACACCTTC. Translated: CASSLKRAGSGYGYTF.

This clonotype was detected ten times or more. V is TRBV15 and J is TRBJ1-2; TRBD1 matches at 7 bases. The CDR3 contains 12 residues. The ends lost 6 bases at V and 6 bases at J; junction bases unmatched: 4. Germline V gene sequence: CDR1 LNHNV, CDR2 YYDKDF (reference sequence). This CDR3 is CATSLRGHGYTF. Here the CDR3 DNA reads TGTGCCACCAGTTTAAGGGGGCATGGCTACACCTTC.

This clonotype was detected ten times or more. V usage is TRBV5-4 and J usage is TRBJ1-1; possible D gene TRBD1, 5 bases. This CDR3 has 15 residues. Germline V gives CDR1 SGHNT, CDR2 YYREEE (reference sequence). V shed 3 bases and J shed 5 bases, with 17 bases lying between them. Here the CDR3 reads CASSSHSRGITEAFF. The CDR3 coding sequence is TGTGCCAGCAGCTCGCACTCTAGGGGTATTACTGAAGCTTTCTTT. The full variable domain, its missing parts supplied by reference TRBV5-4 and TRBJ1-1, is ETGVTQSPTHLIKTRGQQVTLRCSSQSGHNTVSWYQQALGQGPQFIFQYYREEENGRGNFPPRFSGLQFPNYSSELNVNALELDDSALYLCASSSHSRGITEAFFGQGTRLTVV.

This clonotype has a single count. Given a much more abundant clone one base away, this may be a read error. This likely comes from a read error, as the CDR3 has no conserved phenylalanine or tryptophan at its end. The gene calls are TRBV30 and TRBJ1-6, with 10 nucleotides matching TRBD1. Germline loops: CDR1 GTSNPN, CDR2 SVGIG (reference sequence). V dropped 2 bases and J dropped 5; count of bases not matched to a gene: 6. The CDR3 length is 16 residues. CDR3 protein: CAWSHWDRGNNSPLHL. CDR3 DNA: TGTGCCTGGAGTCACTGGGACAGGGGAAATAATTCACCCCTCCACCTT.